This T cell receptor (beta chain) was observed in a study of identical twins (dated by TCRdb to 2016 to 2017). Concerning the study at large: TCR alpha and beta repertoires from monozygotic twins, unrelated adults of various ages and cord blood were deep-sequenced to test whether fetal clonotypes persist. To rule out contamination, the twin experiments were replicated at different times with different library preparation protocols.

On this clonotype itself: Its antigen remains unidentified. Base qualities are not at hand, and no much larger clone is one base apart.

Beyond this particular receptor, the publication reports: Zero-insertion analyses could be partly confounded by invariant T cells such as MAIT and iNKT, though diverse VJ usage argued against such confounding for most clonotypes. Fewer insertions were carried by abundant cord blood beta clonotypes; a weaker similar trend was observed in young adult naive repertoires, while no such trend was observed in memory repertoires. In beta out-of-frame sequences, excess twin sharing was weaker, because having fewer shared sequences lowered the signal-to-noise ratio. Compared with coincidental sharing between unrelated individuals, an excess of low generation-probability sequences was observed among out-of-frame TCR alpha sequences shared between twins. Because the same donors could not be followed over many years, the conclusions relied on cross-sectional statistical analysis. In monozygotic twins, recombination models systematically underestimated out-of-frame TCR alpha sharing, but the models matched the sharing seen between unrelated individuals.

Libraries were built with 5' RACE. TCRdb names Illumina HiSeq 2000 as the instrument used. Template switching added a universal primer binding site, and the final cDNA carried a unique molecular identifier that allowed TCR cDNA molecules to be counted accurately. First-strand cDNA for TCR alpha and beta chains was synthesized from specific primers in the conserved constant-segment region. To control for contamination, each cDNA library was double barcoded with a SMART-Mk sample barcode plus Illumina barcodes. TruSeq adapter sequences, together with Illumina sample barcodes, were added in two successive PCR steps. The Illumina HiSeq platform was used with custom primers to sequence TCR alpha and beta cDNA libraries. The original pipeline was this. Raw reads were processed with MiGEC to extract unique molecular identifiers, and MiXCR was used to determine CDR3 positions. Recombination models were inferred per individual with the repgenHMM and IGoR tools using an EM algorithm. The tcR package in R was used for shared clonotype analysis, with sharing normalized by the product of cloneset sizes. To study raw recombination free of thymic and clonal selection effects, out-of-frame nonproductive sequences were analyzed. The raw public reads went through TCRdb reprocessing: fastp at Q25, MiXCR clone calling, in-frame beta chains kept. CDR3 protein duplicates are merged, each entry listing the most common genes and DNA. V and J calls and clone size were set by TCRdb, not the authors. Recorded for this sample are hundreds of thousands of distinct CDR3 sequences; 6.5% to 8.5% of them occurred a single time. Around 2.1% of the sample rests with the top ten.

Taken from the germline V gene, the CDR1 and CDR2 loops are MNHNS and SASEGT. Clipping removes 10 bases from V and 3 bases from J, with 3 as the unmatched junction base count. The CDR3 covers 12 residues, taking in both the cysteine and the phenylalanine. CDR3 DNA only is kept here, 36 bases in frame from base 1. Every donor was a healthy Caucasian. Three pairs of female monozygotic twins, all aged roughly 18 to 29 years, were included in the twin cohort. Miltenyi CD45RO+ enrichment and human naive T-cell isolation kits were used to isolate memory (CD45RO+) and naive T cells from PBMC. These same records also appear under a second study, on yellow fever vaccine responses in identical twins. Per that second paper: The authors reported that the T cell response to vaccination in identical twins appeared partly convergent and partly personalized. In the study, vaccine-responding T cell clones were precisely tracked in identical twins.

The chain couples TRBV6-1 to TRBJ2-7; the junction holds 10 bases that match TRBD1. The source is a woman under 30 in good health. Material for sequencing was memory (CD45RO+) T cells sorted from blood. The cell subset or site label of this sample denotes: CD45RO+ enriched T cells. The bases are TGTGCCATGGGGACAGGGGTCTACGAGCAGTACTTC. It translates to CAMGTGVYEQYF.